This T cell receptor beta chain was found in a study of T cells in Graves' hyperthyroidism and ophthalmopathy. Broader study findings: Model-based prediction identified ophthalmopathy a median approximately 6.2 months prior to its onset.

V dropped 7 bases and J dropped 3 bases, with 13 bases sitting between them. The germline gives CDR1 SNHLY, CDR2 FYNNEI. CDR3 length: 13 residues. Thyroid ultrasound, orbital computed tomography, clinical symptoms, and serum thyroxine and TRAb underpinned diagnoses. PBMCs stemmed from more than 7.5 ml fresh peripheral blood. Amplified regions were TCR beta CDR3 sequences from RNA transcripts. HTBI primers were used for first-round RT-PCR of the TCR CDR3. A single record per CDR3 protein comes from TCRdb applying MiXCR to the multiplex PCR reads. The sample lists approximately 400,000 distinct CDR3 sequences, 15% to 19% occurring once. This clonotype was seen at least ten times. Its target is unknown.

This clonotype was sampled from a woman under 30 with Graves' hyperthyroidism. The chain has TRBV2 and TRBJ2-7, with D perhaps TRBD1 or TRBD2 (5 bases each). The material sequenced was blood. In DNA form, the CDR3 reads TGTGCCAGCAACCGGGACCTAATCTACGAGCAGTACTTC. It translates to CASNRDLIYEQYF.